One and the same sample provided the 2 T cell receptor beta chains below, sequenced in a study of shared clonotypes between healthy human individuals. TCRdb's copy holds only in-frame clones and misses some; the assay was immunoSEQ multiplex PCR. The data show approximately 350,000 clones, approximately 74% seen once. Input material: memory CD4+ T cells sorted from blood. As to subset: CD45RA-negative fraction. The receptors derive from a man in his thirties or forties in good health.

The V call is TRBV7-3, the J call TRBJ2-7; D is ambiguous. Trimming removed 1 base at V and 6 bases at J, with 10 bases between. Germline V gene sequence: CDR1 SGHTA, CDR2 FQGTGA. The CDR3 extends over 13 amino acids. The CDR3 region has the DNA TGTGCCAGCAGCTTAATCCCCAATAGCGAGCAGTACTTC. Its translation is CASSLIPNSEQYF.

The chain combines TRBV27 with TRBJ2-1; 9 positions agree with TRBD1. Germline CDR1 MNHEY, CDR2 SMNVEV (reference sequence). The CDR3 is 13 amino acids. V trimming: 7 bases; J trimming: 10 bases; junction bases outside the gene matches: 8. CDR3 residues: CASTDRGFGEQFF. Written as DNA, the CDR3 is TGTGCCAGCACGGACAGGGGTTTCGGAGAGCAGTTCTTC.